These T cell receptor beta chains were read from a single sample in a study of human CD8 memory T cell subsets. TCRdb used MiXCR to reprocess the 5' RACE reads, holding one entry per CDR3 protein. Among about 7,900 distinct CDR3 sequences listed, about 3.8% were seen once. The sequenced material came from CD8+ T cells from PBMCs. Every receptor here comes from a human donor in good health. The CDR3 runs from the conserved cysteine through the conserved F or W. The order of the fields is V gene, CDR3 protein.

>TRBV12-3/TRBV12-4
CANGRTSGLAGELFF
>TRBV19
CASSPRDSANEKLFF
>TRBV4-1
CASSQSESNQPQHF
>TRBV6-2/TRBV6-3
CASSYFWGEQQYNEQFF
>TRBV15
CATSFRQGIQPQHF
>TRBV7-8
CASGAEQFF
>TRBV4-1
CASSHRIRGEETQYF
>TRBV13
CASSLGTGGNTEAFF
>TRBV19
CASSSGLADYNEQFF
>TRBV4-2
CASSQDSSGSYNEQFF